Shown below are 17 T cell receptor beta chains from a single sample sequenced in a study of T cell repertoires in cytomegalovirus infection. One entry per CDR3 protein results from TCRdb running MiXCR on the reads. The sample lists approximately 910,000 distinct CDR3 sequences, 31% occurring once. These receptors lack a known antigen. The sample consisted of cultured CD8+ T cells from PBMCs, taken from culture after CMV antigen stimulation. These receptors came from a human donor in good health (CMV status not recorded). Some clones in this sample may be carry-over from other donors' samples.

The chain has TRBV27 and TRBJ1-1; D might be TRBD1 (5 bases). In germline, CDR1 is MNHEY, CDR2 SMNVEV (reference sequence). The V and J ends lost 0 bases and 2 bases respectively, with 10 bases between them. This CDR3 contains 15 residues. CDR3 nucleotide sequence: TGTGCCAGCAGTTTATCTAGACAGAGAAACACTGAAGCTTTCTTT. Translated: CASSLSRQRNTEAFF.

This clonotype was seen a handful of times. The chain combines TRBV28 with TRBJ2-3; D is perhaps TRBD2 (5 bases). Germline assignment: CDR1 MDHEN and CDR2 SYDVKM. The V and J ends lost 4 bases and 2 bases respectively, with 19 bases between them. The CDR3 sequence is 17 residues long. CDR3 sequence: CASSSLRTLAFTDTQYF. The CDR3 DNA is TGTGCCAGCAGTTCCCTGAGGACTCTAGCCTTCACAGATACGCAGTATTTT.

V usage is TRBV12-3 or TRBV12-4 and J usage is TRBJ2-7, with 8 bases that match TRBD2. The CDR3 is 17 amino acids. Losses at the gene ends were 4 bases for V and 0 bases for J; bases not matched to a gene: 11. The CDR3 DNA reads TGTGCCAGCAGTTCTATTTTGTGGCGGGGGGACTCCTACGAGCAGTACTTC. Amino acids: CASSSILWRGDSYEQYF.

This clonotype showed up just a few times. This sequence joins TRBV4-1 and TRBJ2-2; the D gene is possibly TRBD2 (6 bases). Germline CDR1 and CDR2: MGHRA and YSYEKL. Trimming took 0 bases from V and 3 from J, leaving 23 bases between them. The CDR3 contains 20 residues. Written as DNA, the CDR3 is TGCGCCAGCAGCCAAGATCCCGCTTTTGTATACGGGGGATACACCGGGGAGCTGTTTTTT. Its translation is CASSQDPAFVYGGYTGELFF.

A few counts support this clonotype. V gene TRBV28 combines with J gene TRBJ2-5; 7 nucleotides line up with TRBD1. This CDR3 is built from 17 residues. Germline values: CDR1 MDHEN, CDR2 SYDVKM. The trim removed 2 bases at V and 2 bases at J, leaving 11 bases unmatched. DNA for the CDR3: TGTGCCAGCAGTTTAGAAATCTCTAAGGGACAGCAAGAGACCCAGTACTTC. Translated, it gives CASSLEISKGQQETQYF.

The chain links TRBV6-2 or TRBV6-3 to TRBJ1-1; 9 positions match TRBD1. Germline V gene sequence: CDR1 MNHEY, CDR2 SVGEGT. After removal of 6 bases from V and 5 bases from J, the junction contained 4 bases not matched to a gene. The CDR3 length is 13 residues. The CDR3 spells CASRDRGWTEAFF. CDR3 nucleotide sequence: TGTGCCAGCAGGGACAGGGGTTGGACTGAAGCTTTCTTT.

V is TRBV4-3 and J is TRBJ2-3; TRBD2 matches at 13 bases. The length of the CDR3 is 17 residues. Germline V CDR1 and CDR2: LGHNA, YSLEER. With V trimmed by 3 bases and J by 3 bases, 6 bases remained unmatched. This CDR3 reads CASSHELAGGGTDTQYF. DNA of the CDR3: TGCGCCAGCAGCCATGAACTAGCGGGGGGGGGTACAGATACGCAGTATTTT.

The table lists this clonotype with a count of one. The chain has TRBV20-1 and TRBJ2-3; D unclear. The CDR3 is 13 residues long. V lost 7 bases and J lost 3, with 14 bases in between. Germline V gene lookup returns CDR1 DFQATT and CDR2 SNEGSKA (reference sequence). CDR3 residues: CSVLDGFTDTQYF. The CDR3, as DNA: TGCAGTGTCTTGGACGGATTTACAGATACGCAGTATTTT.

This chain uses TRBV4-1 with TRBJ2-5; the D gene is possibly TRBD2 (5 bases). With 3 bases removed from V and 2 bases from J, the gap between germline ends came to 13 bases. The CDR3 runs 15 residues. Germline V lookup: CDR1 MGHRA, CDR2 YSYEKL. CDR3 protein: CASSQVRGEQETQYF. The CDR3 DNA follows: TGCGCCAGCAGCCAGGTCCGGGGAGAACAAGAGACCCAGTACTTC.

The chain joins TRBV5-1 to TRBJ1-1, with 7 bases that match TRBD1. From germline, CDR1 is SGHRS and CDR2 YFSETQ. With 4 bases clipped from V and 4 bases from J, the junction kept 10 bases outside the gene matches. The CDR3 length is 15 residues. The CDR3 loop reads CASSQARGGPTEAFF. The CDR3 DNA reads as TGCGCCAGCAGCCAAGCCAGGGGGGGGCCCACTGAAGCTTTCTTT. Full variable domain (remainder filled in from reference TRBV5-1 and TRBJ1-1): KAGVTQTPRYLIKTRGQQVTLSCSPISGHRSVSWYQQTPGQGLQFLFEYFSETQRNKGNFPGRFSGRQFSNSRSEMNVSTLELGDSALYLCASSQARGGPTEAFFGQGTRLTVV.

Only a few counts were recorded for this clonotype. The rearrangement uses TRBV11-1 and TRBJ2-1; TRBD2 matches 13 bases. Germline V CDR1 and CDR2: SGHAT, FQDESV (reference sequence). The ends lost 5 bases at V and 2 bases at J; junction bases unmatched: 6. This CDR3 contains 17 residues. The CDR3 nucleotides are TGTGCCAGCAGCATAGGACTAGCGGGGGCTGCCTACAATGAGCAGTTCTTC. This gives the protein CASSIGLAGAAYNEQFF.

This clonotype came up a few times. The V call is TRBV28, the J call TRBJ2-1, with TRBD2 matching 8 bases. Germline CDR1 MDHEN, CDR2 SYDVKM. The CDR3 extends over 16 amino acids. J gave up 0 bases and V 5 bases, and 6 bases lay outside the gene matches. CDR3 DNA: TGTGCCAGCAGTCCCTCCAGCGGGAGCTCCTACAATGAGCAGTTCTTC. The encoded protein is CASSPSSGSSYNEQFF.

In this sample, this clonotype turned up a few times. V and J are TRBV5-1 and TRBJ2-7; D possibly corresponds to TRBD2 (5 bases). Trimming removed 2 bases from V and 6 bases from J, with 12 bases in between. The germline V gene encodes CDR1 SGHRS and CDR2 YFSETQ. The CDR3 spans 13 residues. The CDR3 coding sequence is TGCGCCAGCAGCTTCACGGGGTCCCTCGAGCAGTACTTC. Translated, it gives CASSFTGSLEQYF.

There are a few counts of this clonotype. The V gene is TRBV6-5, the J gene TRBJ2-4; D possibly corresponds to TRBD1 (6 bases). This CDR3 is built from 14 residues. Between the trimmed V and J ends, which lost 5 bases and 2 bases, there was a span of 10 bases. The germline CDR1 and CDR2 sequences are MNHEY and SVGAGI. The CDR3 nucleotides read TGTGCCAGCAGTCCGGACAGTCCCAAAAACATTCAGTACTTC. As protein: CASSPDSPKNIQYF.

This clonotype showed up just a few times. The rearrangement links TRBV6-5 to TRBJ1-2; D gene ambiguous. V shed 1 base and J shed 3 bases, with 15 bases lying between them. This CDR3 has 16 residues. Germline V gene lookup returns CDR1 MNHEY and CDR2 SVGAGI. CDR3 DNA sequence: TGTGCCAGCAGTTACTTAGGCGGAGGGTTTGACTATGGCTACACCTTC. It specifies CASSYLGGGFDYGYTF.

The chain has TRBV20-1 and TRBJ2-1; no clear D. The V end lost 0 bases, the J end lost 1 base, and 13 bases lay between the germline ends. This CDR3 spans 16 amino acids. Germline loops: CDR1 DFQATT, CDR2 SNEGSKA (reference sequence). As DNA, the CDR3 is TGCAGTGCTAGAGATTCTGTGTTTGGGTCCTACAATGAGCAGTTCTTC. This codes for CSARDSVFGSYNEQFF.

The chain couples TRBV12-5 to TRBJ1-1; D might be TRBD1 (5 bases). Trimming shortened V by 1 base and J by 3 bases, and 18 bases separated the two germline ends. The CDR3 totals 17 residues. Germline values: CDR1 LGHNT, CDR2 FRNRAP. CDR3 DNA sequence: TGTGCTAGTGGTTTGGGGGGCTTCGGACCCTCTGACACTGAAGCTTTCTTT. Its protein is CASGLGGFGPSDTEAFF.